Sequencing of this T cell receptor (beta chain) was carried out in a study of cytomegalovirus exposure and HLA in healthy donors. Study information: Among the roughly 370 genotyped donors, less than 85% were placed in the Caucasian-associated ancestry cluster. Findings and limits, study-wide: Common viral pathogens seemed to be connected with several of the most significant clusters, according to a later analysis.

This clone was detected only a few times. Its cognate antigen is unknown. PCR was performed using 60 Vbeta and 13 Jbeta primers. Generated by immunoSEQ multiplex PCR, the TCRdb table keeps only in-frame clones and is missing some. This sample has 100,000 to 150,000 clones, with approximately 10% found just once. The CDR3 length is 14 residues. V lost 5 bases, J lost 8 bases, and 4 bases stayed unmatched. Per germline, CDR1 LNHDA and CDR2 SQIVND (reference sequence). Specimen: PBMCs. The receptor comes from a woman younger than 35 in good health and CMV-seropositive. J is TRBJ1-4 and V is TRBV19, with 11 bases lining up with TRBD1. In DNA form, the CDR3 reads TGTGCCAGTAGTGGACAGGGGGCGAGGGAAAAACTGTTTTTT. It yields the protein CASSGQGAREKLFF.